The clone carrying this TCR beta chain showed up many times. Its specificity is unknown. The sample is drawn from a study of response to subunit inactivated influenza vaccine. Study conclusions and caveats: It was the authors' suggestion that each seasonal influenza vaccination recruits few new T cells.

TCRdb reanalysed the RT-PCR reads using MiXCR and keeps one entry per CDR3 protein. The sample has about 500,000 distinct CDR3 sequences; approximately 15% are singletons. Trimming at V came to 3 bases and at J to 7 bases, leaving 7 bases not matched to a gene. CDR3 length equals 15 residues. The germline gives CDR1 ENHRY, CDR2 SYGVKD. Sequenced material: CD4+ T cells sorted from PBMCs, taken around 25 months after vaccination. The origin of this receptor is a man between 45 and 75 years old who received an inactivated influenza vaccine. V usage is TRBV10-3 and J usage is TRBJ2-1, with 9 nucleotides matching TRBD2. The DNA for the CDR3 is TGTGCCATCAGTGATGGTAGCGGGAGAAGTAATGAGCAGTTCTTC. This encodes CAISDGSGRSNEQFF.